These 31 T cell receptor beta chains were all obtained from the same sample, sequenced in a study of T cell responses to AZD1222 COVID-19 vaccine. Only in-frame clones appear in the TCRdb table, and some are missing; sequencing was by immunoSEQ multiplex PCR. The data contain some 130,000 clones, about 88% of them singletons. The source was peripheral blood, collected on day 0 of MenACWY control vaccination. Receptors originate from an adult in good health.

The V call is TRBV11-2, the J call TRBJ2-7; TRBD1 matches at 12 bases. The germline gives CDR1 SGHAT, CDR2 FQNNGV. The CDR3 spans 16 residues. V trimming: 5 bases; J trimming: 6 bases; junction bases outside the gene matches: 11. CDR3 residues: CASSTTAGQGAREQYF. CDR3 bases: TGTGCCAGCAGCACCACCGCGGGACAGGGGGCCCGCGAGCAGTACTTC.

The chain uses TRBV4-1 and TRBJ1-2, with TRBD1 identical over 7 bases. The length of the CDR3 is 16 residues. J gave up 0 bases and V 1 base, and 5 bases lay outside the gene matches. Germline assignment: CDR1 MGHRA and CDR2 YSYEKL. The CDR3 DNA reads TGCGCCAGCAGCCAAGTCCGGGACAGTACTAACTATGGCTACACCTTC. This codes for CASSQVRDSTNYGYTF.

The CDR3 DNA is TGCAGCTCCTGGGCCATGACAGGGGGAAGCACTGAAGCTTTCTTT. This gives the protein CSSWAMTGGSTEAFF. V is TRBV29-1 and J is TRBJ1-1; 9 bases are a match to TRBD1. Per the germline V gene, CDR1 is SQVTM and CDR2 is ANQGSEA. This CDR3 spans 15 amino acids. J gave up 4 bases and V 8 bases, and 14 bases lay outside the gene matches.

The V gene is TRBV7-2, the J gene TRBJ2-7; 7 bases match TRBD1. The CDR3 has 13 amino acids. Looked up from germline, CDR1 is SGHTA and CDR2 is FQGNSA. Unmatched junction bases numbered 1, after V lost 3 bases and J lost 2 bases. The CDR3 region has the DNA TGTGCCAGCAGCTTGGACAGGACCTACGAGCAGTACTTC. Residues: CASSLDRTYEQYF. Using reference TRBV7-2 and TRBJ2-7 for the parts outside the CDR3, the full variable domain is GAGVSQSPSNKVTEKGKDVELRCDPISGHTALYWYRQSLGQGLEFLIYFQGNSAPDKSGLPSDRFSAERTGGSVSTLTIQRTQQEDSAVYLCASSLDRTYEQYFGPGTRLTVT.

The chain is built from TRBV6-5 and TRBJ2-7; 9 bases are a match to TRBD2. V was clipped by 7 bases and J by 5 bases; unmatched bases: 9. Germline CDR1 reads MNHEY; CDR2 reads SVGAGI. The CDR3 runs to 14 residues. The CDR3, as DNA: TGTGCCAGCAAAGGAACGCTAGCGGGAAACGAGCAGTACTTC. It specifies CASKGTLAGNEQYF.

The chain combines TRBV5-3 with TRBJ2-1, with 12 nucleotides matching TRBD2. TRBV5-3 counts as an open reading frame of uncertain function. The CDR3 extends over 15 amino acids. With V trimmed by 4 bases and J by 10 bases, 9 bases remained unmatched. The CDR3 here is CARSPWTSGTGEQFF. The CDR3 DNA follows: TGTGCCAGAAGCCCTTGGACTAGCGGGACCGGGGAGCAGTTCTTC.

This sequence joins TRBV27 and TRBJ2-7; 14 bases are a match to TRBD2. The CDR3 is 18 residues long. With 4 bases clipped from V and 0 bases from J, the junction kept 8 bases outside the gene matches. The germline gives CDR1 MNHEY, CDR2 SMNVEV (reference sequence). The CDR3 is CASSSSNGTSGSSYEQYF. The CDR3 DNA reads TGTGCCAGCAGTTCGTCCAACGGGACTAGCGGGAGCTCCTACGAGCAGTACTTC.

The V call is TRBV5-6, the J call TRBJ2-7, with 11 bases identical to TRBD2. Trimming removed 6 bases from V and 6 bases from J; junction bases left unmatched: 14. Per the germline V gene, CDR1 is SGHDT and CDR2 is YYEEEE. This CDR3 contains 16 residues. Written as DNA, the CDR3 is TGTGCCAGCACCATTATTCGTAGCGGGAGGGAGGGCGAGCAGTACTTC. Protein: CASTIIRSGREGEQYF. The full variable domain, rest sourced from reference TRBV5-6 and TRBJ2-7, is DAGVTQSPTHLIKTRGQQVTLRCSPKSGHDTVSWYQQALGQGPQFIFQYYEEEERQRGNFPDRFSGHQFPNYSSELNVNALLLGDSALYLCASTIIRSGREGEQYFGPGTRLTVT.

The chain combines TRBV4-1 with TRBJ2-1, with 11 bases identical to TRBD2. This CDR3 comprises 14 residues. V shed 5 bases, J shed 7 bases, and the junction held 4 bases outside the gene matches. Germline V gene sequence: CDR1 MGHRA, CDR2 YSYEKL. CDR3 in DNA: TGCGCCAGCAGCTATAGCGGGAGGGCGAATGAGCAGTTCTTC. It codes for CASSYSGRANEQFF.

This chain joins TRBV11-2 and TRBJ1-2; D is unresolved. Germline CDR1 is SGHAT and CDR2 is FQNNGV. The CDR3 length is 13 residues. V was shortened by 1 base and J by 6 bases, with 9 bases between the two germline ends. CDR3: CASSLGQLDGYTF. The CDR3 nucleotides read TGTGCCAGCAGCTTAGGGCAGCTAGATGGCTACACCTTC.

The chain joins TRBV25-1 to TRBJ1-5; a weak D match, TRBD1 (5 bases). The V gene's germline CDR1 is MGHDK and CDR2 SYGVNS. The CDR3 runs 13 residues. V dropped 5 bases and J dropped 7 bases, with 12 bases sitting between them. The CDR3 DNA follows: TGTGCCAGCAGTTGGGGGTTGGGACAGCCCCAGCATTTT. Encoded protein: CASSWGLGQPQHF. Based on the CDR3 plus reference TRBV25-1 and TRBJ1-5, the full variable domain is EADIYQTPRYLVIGTGKKITLECSQTMGHDKMYWYQQDPGMELHLIHYSYGVNSTEKGDLSSESTVSRIRTEHFPLTLESARPSHTSQYLCASSWGLGQPQHFGDGTRLSIL.

CDR3 protein: CASSPGLIYGYTF. The CDR3 DNA reads as TGTGCCAGCAGTCCCGGACTGATCTATGGCTACACCTTC. This chain connects TRBV28 to TRBJ1-2; D ambiguous. CDR3 length: 13 residues. Germline CDR1 reads MDHEN; CDR2 reads SYDVKM. V shed 5 bases and J shed 4 bases, with 11 bases lying between them.

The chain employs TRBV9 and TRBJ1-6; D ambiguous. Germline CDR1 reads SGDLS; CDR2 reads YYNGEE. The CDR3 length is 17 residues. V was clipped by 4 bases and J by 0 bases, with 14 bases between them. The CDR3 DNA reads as TGTGCCAGCAGCTCCCAGGCGGCAAGCTCCTATAATTCACCCCTCCACTTT. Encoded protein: CASSSQAASSYNSPLHF. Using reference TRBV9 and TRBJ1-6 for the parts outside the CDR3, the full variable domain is DSGVTQTPKHLITATGQRVTLRCSPRSGDLSVYWYQQSLDQGLQFLIQYYNGEERAKGNILERFSAQQFPDLHSELNLSSLELGDSALYFCASSSQAASSYNSPLHFGNGTRLTVT.

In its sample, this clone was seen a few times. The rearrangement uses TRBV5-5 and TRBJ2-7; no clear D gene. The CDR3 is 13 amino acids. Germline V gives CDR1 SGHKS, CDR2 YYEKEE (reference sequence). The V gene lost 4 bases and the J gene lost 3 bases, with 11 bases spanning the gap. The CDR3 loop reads CASSPGRNYEQYF. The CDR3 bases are TGTGCCAGCAGCCCAGGCCGGAACTACGAGCAGTACTTC.

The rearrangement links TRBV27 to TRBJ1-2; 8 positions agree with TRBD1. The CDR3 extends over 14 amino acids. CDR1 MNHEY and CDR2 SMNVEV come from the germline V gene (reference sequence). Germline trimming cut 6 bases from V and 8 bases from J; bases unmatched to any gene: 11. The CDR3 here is CASSKHSGGEGYTF. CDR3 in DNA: TGTGCCAGCAGCAAACACTCAGGGGGCGAAGGCTACACCTTC.

The CDR3 DNA is TGCGCCAGCAGCTTGGGAGGGACTTCCGGCGGGGAGCTGTTTTTT. This gives the protein CASSLGGTSGGELFF. The J gene is TRBJ2-2, the V gene TRBV5-1; perhaps TRBD2 as D (6 bases). The CDR3 is 15 residues long. The V end was cut by 0 bases, the J end by 7 bases, with 13 bases between. The germline V gene has CDR1 SGHRS and CDR2 YFSETQ.

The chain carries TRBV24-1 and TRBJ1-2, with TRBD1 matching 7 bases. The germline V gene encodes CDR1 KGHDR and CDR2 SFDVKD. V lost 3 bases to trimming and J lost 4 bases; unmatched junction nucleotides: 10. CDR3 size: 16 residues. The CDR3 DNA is TGTGCCACCAGTGATGGGGACAGCCTGAGTAGCTATGGCTACACCTTC. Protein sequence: CATSDGDSLSSYGYTF.

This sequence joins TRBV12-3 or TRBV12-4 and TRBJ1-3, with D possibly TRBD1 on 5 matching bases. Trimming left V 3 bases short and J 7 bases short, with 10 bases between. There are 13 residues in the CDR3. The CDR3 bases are TGTGCCAGCAGTTTCCAGGGTTGGAACACCATATATTTT. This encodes CASSFQGWNTIYF.

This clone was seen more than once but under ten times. The CDR3 DNA sequence: TGTGCCAGCAGTTACTCCCCCGGACAGACAAAACTGTTTTTT. Amino acid sequence: CASSYSPGQTKLFF. The J gene is TRBJ1-4, the V gene TRBV6-2 or TRBV6-3, with D possibly matching TRBD1 (6 bases). In germline, CDR1 is MNHEY, CDR2 SVGEGT. This CDR3 has 14 residues. Trimming cost V 0 bases and J 10 bases, with 12 bases left between them.

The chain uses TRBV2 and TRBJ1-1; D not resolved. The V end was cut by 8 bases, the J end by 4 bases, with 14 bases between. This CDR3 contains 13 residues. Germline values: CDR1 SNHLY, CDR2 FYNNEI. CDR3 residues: CASRIGVGTEAFF. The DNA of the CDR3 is TGTGCCAGCCGTATCGGGGTAGGCACTGAAGCTTTCTTT.

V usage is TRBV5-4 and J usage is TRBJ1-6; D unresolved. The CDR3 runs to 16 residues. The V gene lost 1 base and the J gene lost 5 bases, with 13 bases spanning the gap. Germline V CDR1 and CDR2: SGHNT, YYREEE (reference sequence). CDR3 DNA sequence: TGTGCCAGCAGCTTGCGACCTCAGAGGGATAATTCACCCCTCCACTTT. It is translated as CASSLRPQRDNSPLHF.

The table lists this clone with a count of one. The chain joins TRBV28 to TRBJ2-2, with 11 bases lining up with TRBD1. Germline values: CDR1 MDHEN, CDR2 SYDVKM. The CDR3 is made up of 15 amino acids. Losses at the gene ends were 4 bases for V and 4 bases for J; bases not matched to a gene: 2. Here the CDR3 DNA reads TGTGCCAGCAGTTCGGACAGGGGGCTCACCGGGGAGCTGTTTTTT. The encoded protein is CASSSDRGLTGELFF.

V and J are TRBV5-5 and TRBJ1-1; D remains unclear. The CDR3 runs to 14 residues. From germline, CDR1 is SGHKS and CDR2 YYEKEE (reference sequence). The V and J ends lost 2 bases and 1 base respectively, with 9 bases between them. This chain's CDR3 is CASSFQKTNTEAFF. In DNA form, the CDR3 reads TGTGCCAGCAGCTTCCAGAAGACGAACACTGAAGCTTTCTTT.

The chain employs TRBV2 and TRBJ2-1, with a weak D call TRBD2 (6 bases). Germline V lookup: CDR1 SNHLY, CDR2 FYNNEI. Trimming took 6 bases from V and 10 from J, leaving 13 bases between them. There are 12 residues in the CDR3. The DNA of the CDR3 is TGTGCCAGCAGATCTAGTGCGGGAGAGCAGTTCTTC. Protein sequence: CASRSSAGEQFF. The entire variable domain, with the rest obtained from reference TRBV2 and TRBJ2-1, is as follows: EPEVTQTPSHQVTQMGQEVILRCVPISNHLYFYWYRQILGQKVEFLVSFYNNEISEKSEIFDDQFSVERPDGSNFTLKIRSTKLEDSAMYFCASRSSAGEQFFGPGTRLTVL.

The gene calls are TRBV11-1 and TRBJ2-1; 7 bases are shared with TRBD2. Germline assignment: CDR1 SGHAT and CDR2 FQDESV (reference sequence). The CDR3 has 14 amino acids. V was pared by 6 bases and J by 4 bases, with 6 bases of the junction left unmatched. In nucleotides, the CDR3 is TGTGCCAGCAGGGGACGGGAGGAATACAATGAGCAGTTCTTC. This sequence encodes CASRGREEYNEQFF.

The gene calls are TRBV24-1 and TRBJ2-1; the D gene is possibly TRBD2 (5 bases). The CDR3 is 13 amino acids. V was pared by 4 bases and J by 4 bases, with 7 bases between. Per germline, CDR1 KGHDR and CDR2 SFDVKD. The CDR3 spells CATSEAGYNEQFF. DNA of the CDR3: TGTGCCACCAGTGAGGCGGGTTACAATGAGCAGTTCTTC.

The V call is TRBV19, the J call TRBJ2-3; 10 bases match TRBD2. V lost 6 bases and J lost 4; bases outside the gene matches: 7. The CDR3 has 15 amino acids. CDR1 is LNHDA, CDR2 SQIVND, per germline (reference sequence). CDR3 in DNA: TGTGCCAGTAGGGAATTAGCGGGAGGATCAGATACGCAGTATTTT. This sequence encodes CASRELAGGSDTQYF.

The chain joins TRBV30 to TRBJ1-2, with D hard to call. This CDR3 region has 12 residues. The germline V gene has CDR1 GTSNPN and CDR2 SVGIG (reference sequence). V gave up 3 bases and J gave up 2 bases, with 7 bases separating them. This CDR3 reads CAWSPFNYGYTF. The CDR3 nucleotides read TGTGCCTGGAGCCCATTCAACTATGGCTACACCTTC. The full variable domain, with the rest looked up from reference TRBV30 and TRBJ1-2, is SQTIHQWPATLVQPVGSPLSLECTVEGTSNPNLYWYRQAAGRGLQLLFYSVGIGQISSEVPQNLSASRPQDRQFILSSKKLLLSDSGFYLCAWSPFNYGYTFGSGTRLTVV.

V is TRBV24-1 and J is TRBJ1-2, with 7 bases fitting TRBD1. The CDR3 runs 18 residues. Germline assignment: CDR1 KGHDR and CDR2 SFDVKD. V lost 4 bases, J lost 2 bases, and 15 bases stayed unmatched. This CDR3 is CATSDSHTGTEINYGYTF. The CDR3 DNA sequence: TGTGCCACCAGTGACTCTCATACCGGGACAGAAATAAACTATGGCTACACCTTC.

The CDR3 bases are TGTGCTAGTGGTTCATCCCGGGACCCTAACAATGAGCAGTTCTTC. Amino acids: CASGSSRDPNNEQFF. This chain connects TRBV12-5 to TRBJ2-1; D may correspond to TRBD1 or TRBD2 (5 bases each). Germline V gene data show CDR1 as LGHNT and CDR2 as FRNRAP. V shed 4 bases and J shed 5 bases, with 15 bases lying between them. The CDR3 length is 15 residues.

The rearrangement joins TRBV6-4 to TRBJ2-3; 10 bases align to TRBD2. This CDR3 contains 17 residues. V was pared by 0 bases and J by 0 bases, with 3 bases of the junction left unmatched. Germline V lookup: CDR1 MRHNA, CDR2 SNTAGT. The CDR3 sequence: CASSDSGLAESTDTQYF. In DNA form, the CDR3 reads TGTGCCAGCAGTGACTCTGGACTAGCGGAAAGCACAGATACGCAGTATTTT.